Sequencing of this T cell receptor (beta chain) was carried out in a study of T cell repertoires in cytomegalovirus infection. The overall study: CMV epitopes used comprised recently identified HLA-C-restricted ones and well-studied HLA-B-restricted ones. Indicated by public TCR beta signatures were CMV infection and matching HLA type.

Regarding this clonotype: Antigen unknown.

TCRdb reprocessed the reads via MiXCR and lists one record per CDR3 protein. The repertoire consists of approximately 340,000 distinct CDR3 sequences, with 25% to 35% occurring once and the leading ten covering around 20%. Study conclusions and caveats: Totalled public TCR beta family frequency picked out people who carried CMV plus the relevant HLA. Clonotypes of TCR beta that were HLA-C-restricted and CMV-specific dominated the ex vivo response.

This clonotype originated in a human donor in good health (CMV status not recorded). Some clones in this sample may be carry-over from other donors' samples. This material consisted of cultured PBMCs, taken from culture after CMV antigen stimulation.

The CDR3 is CASSFYRPGAANTEAFF. The DNA of the CDR3 is TGTGCCAGCAGTTTTTACAGACCGGGGGCAGCGAACACTGAAGCTTTCTTT. The chain links TRBV12-3 or TRBV12-4 to TRBJ1-1; a weak D match, TRBD1 (6 bases). CDR3 length equals 17 residues. The germline V and J ends were trimmed by 3 bases and 1 base, with 18 bases remaining between them.